A single sample gave rise to the 20 T cell receptor beta chains below, sequenced in a study of CD8 T cells in Susac syndrome. RNA in amounts of roughly 0.45 to 1 ug was reverse transcribed with random hexamers. TCRdb re-called the immunoSEQ multiplex PCR reads with MiXCR, one entry per CDR3 protein. This sample has roughly 180,000 distinct CDR3 sequences, with roughly 92% found just once. Specimen: CD4+ T cells from PBMCs. These receptors were collected from a human donor with multiple sclerosis.

V and J are TRBV28 and TRBJ1-2; TRBD1 agrees at 8 bases. V shed 7 bases and J 4 bases; nucleotides not matched to a gene: 8. The germline CDR1 and CDR2 sequences are MDHEN and SYDVKM. This CDR3 is built from 14 residues. This chain's CDR3 is CASTWAGGFYGYTF. Here the CDR3 DNA reads TGTGCCAGCACCTGGGCAGGGGGCTTCTATGGCTACACCTTC.

DNA for the CDR3: TGTGCCAGCAGTCGATCAGAGATTTCACCCCTCCACTTT. Residues: CASSRSEISPLHF. The J gene is TRBJ1-6, the V gene TRBV12-3 or TRBV12-4; the D is unclear. The CDR3 length is 13 residues. The germline V and J ends were trimmed by 5 bases and 9 bases, with 11 bases remaining between them.

The rearrangement links TRBV27 to TRBJ1-1; D unclear. CDR1 is MNHEY and CDR2 is SMNVEV in the germline V gene (reference sequence). Trimming shortened V by 11 bases and J by 7 bases, and 23 bases separated the two germline ends. This CDR3 has 14 residues. CDR3 nucleotide sequence: TGTGCCGCGGCCCCCATTGGAGGAGATTTTGAAGCTTTCTTT. This codes for CAAAPIGGDFEAFF.

The chain joins TRBV5-6 to TRBJ1-1, with D unclear. Germline-derived CDR1 and CDR2 are SGHDT and YYEEEE. The CDR3 is 14 residues long. The ends were cut back, 5 bases at V and 0 bases at J, with 11 bases in the middle. In DNA form, the CDR3 reads TGTGCCAGCAGTGCACGGACGGTGAACACTGAAGCTTTCTTT. Translation: CASSARTVNTEAFF.

V usage is TRBV6-1 and J usage is TRBJ1-1; no reliable D call. The CDR3 spans 14 residues. Germline V lookup: CDR1 MNHNS, CDR2 SASEGT. V was shortened by 5 bases and J by 6 bases, with 16 bases between the two germline ends. The CDR3 protein is CASSSRGLYAEAFF. The CDR3 DNA reads as TGTGCCAGCAGTTCCCGCGGTCTTTACGCTGAAGCTTTCTTT.

This chain uses TRBV15 with TRBJ2-5; 11 bases are shared with TRBD1. Germline V lookup: CDR1 LNHNV, CDR2 YYDKDF (reference sequence). This CDR3 is 16 amino acids long. J was trimmed by 4 bases and V by 2 bases; bases with no gene match: 6. The CDR3 region is CATSRSGQGARETQYF. The DNA of the CDR3 is TGTGCCACCAGCAGAAGTGGACAGGGGGCGAGAGAGACCCAGTACTTC.

V is TRBV7-9 and J is TRBJ2-7; D possibly corresponds to TRBD1 (6 bases). Germline loops: CDR1 SEHNR, CDR2 FQNEAQ (reference sequence). Trimming removed 5 bases at V and 7 bases at J, with 18 bases between. The CDR3 loop spans 14 amino acids. CDR3: CASSPHSGTPEQYF. CDR3 bases: TGTGCCAGCAGCCCGCATTCCGGGACACCAGAGCAGTACTTC. Combining the CDR3 with reference TRBV7-9 and TRBJ2-7 gives the whole variable domain DTGVSQNPRHKITKRGQNVTFRCDPISEHNRLYWYRQTLGQGPEFLTYFQNEAQLEKSRLLSDRFSAERPKGSFSTLEIQRTEQGDSAMYLCASSPHSGTPEQYFGPGTRLTVT.

J is TRBJ2-7 and V is TRBV14, with 9 bases identical to TRBD1. J was trimmed by 3 bases and V by 8 bases; bases with no gene match: 5. This CDR3 is 13 amino acids long. Germline CDR1 SGHDN, CDR2 FVKESK. CDR3 sequence reads: CASSGTGYYEQYF. CDR3 sequence (DNA): TGTGCCAGCTCCGGGACAGGGTACTACGAGCAGTACTTC.

This clonotype has only one observation. One junction end does not reproduce the germline sequence, and a read error may be involved. The rearrangement joins TRBV5-1 to TRBJ2-7, with D perhaps assigned TRBD1 or TRBD2 (5 bases each). Germline CDR1 is SGHRS and CDR2 is YFSETQ. CDR3 length equals 16 residues. CDR3 amino acids: CASGLAGRGVSAEQYF. The CDR3 DNA is TGCGCCAGCGGCTTGGCCGGAAGAGGGGTTAGTGCCGAGCAGTACTTC.

This clonotype was seen only a few times. The V gene is TRBV19, the J gene TRBJ2-7; TRBD2 aligns across 8 bases. CDR1 LNHDA and CDR2 SQIVND come from the germline V gene (reference sequence). The CDR3 runs 13 residues. V trimming: 8 bases; J trimming: 4 bases; junction bases outside the gene matches: 7. CDR3 sequence: CASSSGSFYEQYF. For the CDR3, the DNA is TGTGCCAGTTCGAGCGGGAGTTTTTACGAGCAGTACTTC.

This clonotype appeared once. The chain employs TRBV27 and TRBJ2-5, with TRBD2 matching 7 bases. V trimming: 4 bases; J trimming: 0 bases; junction bases outside the gene matches: 14. There are 18 residues in the CDR3. Germline assignment: CDR1 MNHEY and CDR2 SMNVEV (reference sequence). CDR3: CASSSVTTSVRYQETQYF. In DNA, the CDR3 is TGTGCCAGCAGTTCCGTAACCACTAGCGTCAGGTACCAAGAGACCCAGTACTTC.

The DNA for the CDR3 is TGTGCCTGGAGCCTCAGGGTTTTGGGACAAGAGACCCAGTACTTC. It is translated as CAWSLRVLGQETQYF. V usage is TRBV30 and J usage is TRBJ2-5; D possibly corresponds to TRBD1 (5 bases). Per the germline V gene, CDR1 is GTSNPN and CDR2 is SVGIG (reference sequence). There are 15 residues in the CDR3. V was shortened by 3 bases and J by 2 bases, with 16 bases between the two germline ends.

V gene TRBV20-1 combines with J gene TRBJ2-7; TRBD1 is a possible D gene (6 bases). Germline V gene lookup returns CDR1 DFQATT and CDR2 SNEGSKA (reference sequence). This CDR3 is 13 amino acids long. V lost 6 bases to trimming and J lost 2 bases, with 14 bases between them. CDR3 nucleotide sequence: TGCAGTGCCCCCCCCGAGGGGGCCTACGAGCAGTACTTC. Translated: CSAPPEGAYEQYF.

The chain's CDR3 is CASSLWTGVYSNQPQHF. The CDR3 DNA reads TGTGCCAGCAGCTTATGGACAGGCGTTTATAGCAATCAGCCCCAGCATTTT. The gene calls are TRBV7-9 and TRBJ1-5, with TRBD1 matching 7 bases. Trimming removed 2 bases from V and 0 bases from J; junction bases left unmatched: 7. Germline V gene lookup returns CDR1 SEHNR and CDR2 FQNEAQ (reference sequence). This CDR3 has 17 residues.

In this sample, this clonotype turned up once. The chain is built from TRBV12-3 or TRBV12-4 and TRBJ1-2; 7 bases align to TRBD1. The V and J ends lost 5 bases and 5 bases, in that order; junction bases with no gene match: 11. The CDR3 is made up of 15 amino acids. This CDR3 reads CASSPRGQSPYGYTF. As DNA, the CDR3 is TGTGCCAGCAGTCCTAGGGGGCAGAGTCCTTATGGCTACACCTTC.

The rearrangement uses TRBV24-1 and TRBJ2-1; 10 bases are shared with TRBD2. The CDR3 is 13 residues long. Germline lookup yields CDR1 KGHDR and CDR2 SFDVKD. The junction had 6 bases not matched to a gene; V was cut back by 9 bases and J by 8 bases. The CDR3: CATGLAGVDEQFF. The CDR3 DNA is TGTGCCACCGGGCTAGCGGGAGTGGATGAGCAGTTCTTC.

The chain has TRBV7-2 and TRBJ2-2; 8 nucleotides align to TRBD2. Germline V lookup: CDR1 SGHTA, CDR2 FQGNSA. This CDR3 is 14 amino acids long. J was trimmed by 4 bases and V by 5 bases; bases with no gene match: 3. The CDR3 sequence: CASSATSGTGELFF. For the CDR3, the DNA is TGTGCCAGCAGCGCAACTAGCGGCACCGGGGAGCTGTTTTTT.

This chain connects TRBV3-1 to TRBJ2-3; weak D call: TRBD2 (5 bases). The CDR3 extends over 13 amino acids. Germline lookup yields CDR1 LGHDT and CDR2 YNNKEL (reference sequence). Trimming took 4 bases from V and 6 from J, leaving 11 bases between them. CDR3: CASSRGEGDTQYF. CDR3 coding DNA: TGTGCCAGCAGCCGAGGAGAGGGTGATACGCAGTATTTT.

The table lists this clonotype with a count of one. The chain combines TRBV6-2 or TRBV6-3 with TRBJ1-2, with 7 positions matching TRBD1. There are 17 residues in the CDR3. J lost 0 bases, V lost 5 bases, and 12 bases had no gene match. Germline V gene sequence: CDR1 MNHEY, CDR2 SVGEGT. DNA for the CDR3: TGTGCCAGCAGTCTACGACCGGGACAGTCTTCTAACTATGGCTACACCTTC. This sequence encodes CASSLRPGQSSNYGYTF.

This clonotype occurred once. The chain carries TRBV19 and TRBJ1-2; D is uncertain. Trimming removed 4 bases at V and 8 bases at J, with 8 bases between. CDR3 length: 11 amino acids. CDR1 LNHDA and CDR2 SQIVND come from the germline V gene (reference sequence). This CDR3 is CASSTNRGYTF. In DNA, the CDR3 is TGTGCCAGTAGTACAAATCGGGGCTACACCTTC.